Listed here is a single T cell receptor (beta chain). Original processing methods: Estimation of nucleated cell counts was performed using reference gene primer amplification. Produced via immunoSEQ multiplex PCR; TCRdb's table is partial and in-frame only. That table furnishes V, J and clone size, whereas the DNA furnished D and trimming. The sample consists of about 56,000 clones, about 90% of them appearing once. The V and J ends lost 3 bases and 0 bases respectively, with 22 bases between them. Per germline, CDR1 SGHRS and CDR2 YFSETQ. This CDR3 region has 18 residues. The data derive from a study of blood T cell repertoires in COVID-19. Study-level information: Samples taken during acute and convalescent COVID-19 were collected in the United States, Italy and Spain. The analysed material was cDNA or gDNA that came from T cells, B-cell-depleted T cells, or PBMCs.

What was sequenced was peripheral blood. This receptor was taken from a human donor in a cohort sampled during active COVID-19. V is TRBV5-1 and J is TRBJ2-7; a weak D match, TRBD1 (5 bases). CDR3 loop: CASSYGQGAFGVSYEQYF. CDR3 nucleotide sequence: TGCGCCAGCAGCTATGGGCAGGGTGCCTTTGGAGTCTCCTACGAGCAGTACTTC.